This T cell receptor beta chain emerged from a study of T cells in localized non-small cell lung cancer. Study outcomes and limitations: An association was observed between higher blood T cell density and longer overall survival.

Sequenced by immunoSEQ multiplex PCR; TCRdb stores in-frame clones only, minus some. The sample holds 40,000 or so clones, about 76% seen once. On this clone itself: Its antigen remains unidentified.

V lost 4 bases, J lost 4 bases, and 8 bases lay in between. Germline V gives CDR1 SGHNT, CDR2 YYREEE (reference sequence). This CDR3 is built from 12 residues. The clonotype originates from a male donor at least 60 years old with stage II lung adenocarcinoma. J is TRBJ1-2 and V is TRBV5-4; D is uncertain. Specimen: peripheral blood mononuclear cells, collected before any cancer treatment. The DNA for the CDR3 is TGTGCCAGCAGCGGAAATCGCTATGGCTACACCTTC. It yields the protein CASSGNRYGYTF.